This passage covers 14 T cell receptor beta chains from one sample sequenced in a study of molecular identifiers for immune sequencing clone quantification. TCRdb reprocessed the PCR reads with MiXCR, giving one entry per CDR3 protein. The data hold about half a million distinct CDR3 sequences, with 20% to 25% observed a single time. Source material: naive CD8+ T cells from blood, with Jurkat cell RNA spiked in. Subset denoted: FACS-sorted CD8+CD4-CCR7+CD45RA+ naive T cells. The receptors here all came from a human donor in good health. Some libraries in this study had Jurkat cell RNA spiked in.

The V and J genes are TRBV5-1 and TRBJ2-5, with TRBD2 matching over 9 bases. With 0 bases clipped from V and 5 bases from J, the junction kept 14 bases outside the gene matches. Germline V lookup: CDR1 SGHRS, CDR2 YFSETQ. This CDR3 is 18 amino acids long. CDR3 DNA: TGCGCCAGCAGCTTGGGTTCTAGCGGGGTGGACCGGATGGAGACCCAGTACTTC. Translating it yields CASSLGSSGVDRMETQYF.

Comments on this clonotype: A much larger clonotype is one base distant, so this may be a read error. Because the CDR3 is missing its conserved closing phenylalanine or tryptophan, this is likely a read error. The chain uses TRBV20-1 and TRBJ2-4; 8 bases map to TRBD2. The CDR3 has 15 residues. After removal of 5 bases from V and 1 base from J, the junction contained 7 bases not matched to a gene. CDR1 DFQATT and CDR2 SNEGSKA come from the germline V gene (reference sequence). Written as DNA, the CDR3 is TGCAGTGCTCGAAAACTAGCGGAGGCCAAAAACATTCAGTACCTC. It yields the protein CSARKLAEAKNIQYL.

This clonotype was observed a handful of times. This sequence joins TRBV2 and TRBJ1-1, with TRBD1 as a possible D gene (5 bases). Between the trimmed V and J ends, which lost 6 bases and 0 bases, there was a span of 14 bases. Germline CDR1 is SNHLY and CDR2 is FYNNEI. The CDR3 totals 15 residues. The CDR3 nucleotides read TGTGCCAGCAGAACTCTCGGACACATGAACACTGAAGCTTTCTTT. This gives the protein CASRTLGHMNTEAFF.

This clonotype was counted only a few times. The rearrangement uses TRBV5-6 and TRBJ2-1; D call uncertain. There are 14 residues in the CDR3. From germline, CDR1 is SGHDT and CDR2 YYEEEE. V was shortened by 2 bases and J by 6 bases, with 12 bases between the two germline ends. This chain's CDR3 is CASSFAQLSNEQFF. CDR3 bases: TGTGCCAGCAGCTTCGCTCAGCTCTCCAATGAGCAGTTCTTC.

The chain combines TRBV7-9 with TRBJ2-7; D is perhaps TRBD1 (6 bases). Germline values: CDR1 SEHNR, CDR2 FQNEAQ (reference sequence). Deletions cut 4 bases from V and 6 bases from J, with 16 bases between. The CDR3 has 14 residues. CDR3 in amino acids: CASSYEAGAREQYF. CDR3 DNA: TGTGCCAGCAGCTATGAAGCAGGGGCCCGCGAGCAGTACTTC.

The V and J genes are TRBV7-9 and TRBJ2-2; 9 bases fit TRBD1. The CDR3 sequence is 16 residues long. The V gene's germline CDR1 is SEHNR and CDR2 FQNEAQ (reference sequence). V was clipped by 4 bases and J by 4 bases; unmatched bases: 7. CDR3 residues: CASSSWTGEATGELFF. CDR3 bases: TGTGCCAGCAGCTCGTGGACAGGGGAGGCCACCGGGGAGCTGTTTTTT.

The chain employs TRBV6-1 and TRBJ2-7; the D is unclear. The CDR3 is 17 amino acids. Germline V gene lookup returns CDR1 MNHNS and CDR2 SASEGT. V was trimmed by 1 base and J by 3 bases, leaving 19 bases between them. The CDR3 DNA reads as TGTGCCAGCAGTGAAGATTCTGAGCGCCATATTCTCTACGAGCAGTACTTC. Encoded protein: CASSEDSERHILYEQYF.

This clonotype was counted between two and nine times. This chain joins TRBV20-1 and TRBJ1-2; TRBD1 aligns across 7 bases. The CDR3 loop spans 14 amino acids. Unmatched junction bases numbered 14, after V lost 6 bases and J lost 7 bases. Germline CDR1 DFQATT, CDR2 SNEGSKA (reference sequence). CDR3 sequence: CSAPSTGPSSGYTF. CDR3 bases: TGCAGTGCACCGTCGACAGGGCCCTCCTCTGGCTACACCTTC.

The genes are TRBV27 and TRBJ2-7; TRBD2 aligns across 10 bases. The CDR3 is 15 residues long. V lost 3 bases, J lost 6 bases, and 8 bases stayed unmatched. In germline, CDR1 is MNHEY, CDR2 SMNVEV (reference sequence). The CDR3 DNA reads TGTGCCAGCAGTTTTGTTCTAGCGGGAGTATCCGAGCAGTACTTC. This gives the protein CASSFVLAGVSEQYF.

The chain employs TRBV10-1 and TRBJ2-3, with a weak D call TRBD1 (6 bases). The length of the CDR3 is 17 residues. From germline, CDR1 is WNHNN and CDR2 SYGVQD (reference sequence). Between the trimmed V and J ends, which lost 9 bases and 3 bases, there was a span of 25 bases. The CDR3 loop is CASYIIFDRFGTDTQYF. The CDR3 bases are TGCGCCAGTTACATAATTTTTGACAGGTTTGGGACAGATACGCAGTATTTT.

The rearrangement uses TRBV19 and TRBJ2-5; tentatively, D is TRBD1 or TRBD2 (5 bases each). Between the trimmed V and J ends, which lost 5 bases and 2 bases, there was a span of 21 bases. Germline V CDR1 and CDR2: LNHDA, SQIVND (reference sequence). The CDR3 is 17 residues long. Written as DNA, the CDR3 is TGTGCCAGTAGTTTAAATGGGGACCTGACATTTCAAGAGACCCAGTACTTC. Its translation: CASSLNGDLTFQETQYF.

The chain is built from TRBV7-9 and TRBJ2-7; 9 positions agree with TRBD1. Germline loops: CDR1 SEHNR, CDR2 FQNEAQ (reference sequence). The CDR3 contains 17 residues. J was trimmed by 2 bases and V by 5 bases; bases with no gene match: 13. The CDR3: CASSPHADRGRAYEQYF. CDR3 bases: TGTGCCAGCAGCCCGCATGCGGACAGGGGAAGGGCCTACGAGCAGTACTTC.

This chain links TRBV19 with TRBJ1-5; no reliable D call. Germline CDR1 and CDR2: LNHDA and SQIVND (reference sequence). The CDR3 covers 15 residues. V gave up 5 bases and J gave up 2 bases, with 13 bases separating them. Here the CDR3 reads CASSPTPYGNQPQHF. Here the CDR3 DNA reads TGTGCCAGTAGTCCCACCCCGTATGGCAATCAGCCCCAGCATTTT. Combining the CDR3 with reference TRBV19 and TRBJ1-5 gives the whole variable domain DGGITQSPKYLFRKEGQNVTLSCEQNLNHDAMYWYRQDPGQGLRLIYYSQIVNDFQKGDIAEGYSVSREKKESFPLTVTSAQKNPTAFYLCASSPTPYGNQPQHFGDGTRLSIL.

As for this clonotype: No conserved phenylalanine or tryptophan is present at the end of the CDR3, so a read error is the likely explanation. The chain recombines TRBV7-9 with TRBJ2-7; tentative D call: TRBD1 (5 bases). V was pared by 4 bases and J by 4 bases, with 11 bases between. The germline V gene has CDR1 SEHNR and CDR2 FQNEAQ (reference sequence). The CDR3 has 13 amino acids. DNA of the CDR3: TGTGCCAGCAGCTGGACACCCCAGTACGAGCAGTACCTC. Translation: CASSWTPQYEQYL.